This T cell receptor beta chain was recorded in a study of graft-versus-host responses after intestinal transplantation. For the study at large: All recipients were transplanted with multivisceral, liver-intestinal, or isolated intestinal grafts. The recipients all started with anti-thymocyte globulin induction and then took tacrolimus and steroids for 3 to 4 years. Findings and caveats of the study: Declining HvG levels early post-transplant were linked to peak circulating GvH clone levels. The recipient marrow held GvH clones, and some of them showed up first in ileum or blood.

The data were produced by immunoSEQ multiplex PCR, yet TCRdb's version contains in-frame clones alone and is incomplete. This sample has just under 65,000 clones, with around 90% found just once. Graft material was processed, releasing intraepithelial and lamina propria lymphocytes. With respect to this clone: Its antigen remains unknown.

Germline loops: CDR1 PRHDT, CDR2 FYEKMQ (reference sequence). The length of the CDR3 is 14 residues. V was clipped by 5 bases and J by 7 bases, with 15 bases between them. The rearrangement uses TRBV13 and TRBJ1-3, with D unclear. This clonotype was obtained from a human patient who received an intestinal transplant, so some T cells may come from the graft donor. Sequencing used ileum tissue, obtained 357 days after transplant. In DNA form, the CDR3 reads TGTGCCAGCAGCGACTCAAGGAGGCTGAACACCATATATTTT. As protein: CASSDSRRLNTIYF.